The rows below give T cell receptor beta chains drawn from one sample of a study of blood T cell repertoires in COVID-19. Data came from immunoSEQ multiplex PCR; TCRdb stores just in-frame clones and leaves some out. The sample records approximately 100,000 clones, approximately 82% being singletons. Input material: peripheral blood. The receptors originated from a man aged 70-80 years with active or convalescent COVID-19. Both conserved end residues are part of each CDR3. Each record gives: clone size, D gene, J gene, V gene, CDR3 DNA, CDR3 protein. The D gene is left open where the match is weak. The size field is filled for only some rows; it gives once, few, many or a size class.

>once|TRBD1|TRBJ2-2|TRBV5-4
TGTGCCAGCAGGTTAGGGGGCGCGAACACCGGGGAGCTGTTTTTT
CASRLGGANTGELFF
>NA|TRBD1|TRBJ2-7|TRBV19
TGTGCCAGCCGACAGGGGGCGGGGGTCTACGAGCAGTACTTC
CASRQGAGVYEQYF
>once|NA|TRBJ1-5|TRBV4-2
TGTGCCAGCAGCCGACAGAAGCAGGATCAGCCCCAGCATTTT
CASSRQKQDQPQHF
>NA|NA|TRBJ1-2|TRBV10-2
TGCGCCAGCAGTGAGGGGGGGAACTATGGCTACACCTTC
CASSEGGNYGYTF
>NA|NA|TRBJ1-1|TRBV7-6
TGTGCCAGCAGCGCCTTAAGGGGTAGCACTGAAGCTTTCTTT
CASSALRGSTEAFF
>NA|NA|TRBJ1-1|TRBV2
TGTGCCAGCGGCCCGGACAGATACACTGAAGCTTTCTTT
CASGPDRYTEAFF
>NA|NA|TRBJ1-1|TRBV5-1
TGCGCCAGCAGCTTGGTTCCAGGGGACACTGAAGCTTTCTTT
CASSLVPGDTEAFF
>NA|TRBD1|TRBJ2-1|TRBV19
TGTGCCAGTAGTATTACCAGGGGGAAGAAGGGTAATGAGCAGTTCTTC
CASSITRGKKGNEQFF
>NA|NA|TRBJ2-2|TRBV2
TGTGCCAGCAGGGGGACATGGGCCGGGGAGCTGTTTTTT
CASRGTWAGELFF
>NA|TRBD2|TRBJ2-1|TRBV7-9
TGTGCCAGCAGCCTAAGCGGGGGGTACAATGAGCAGTTCTTC
CASSLSGGYNEQFF